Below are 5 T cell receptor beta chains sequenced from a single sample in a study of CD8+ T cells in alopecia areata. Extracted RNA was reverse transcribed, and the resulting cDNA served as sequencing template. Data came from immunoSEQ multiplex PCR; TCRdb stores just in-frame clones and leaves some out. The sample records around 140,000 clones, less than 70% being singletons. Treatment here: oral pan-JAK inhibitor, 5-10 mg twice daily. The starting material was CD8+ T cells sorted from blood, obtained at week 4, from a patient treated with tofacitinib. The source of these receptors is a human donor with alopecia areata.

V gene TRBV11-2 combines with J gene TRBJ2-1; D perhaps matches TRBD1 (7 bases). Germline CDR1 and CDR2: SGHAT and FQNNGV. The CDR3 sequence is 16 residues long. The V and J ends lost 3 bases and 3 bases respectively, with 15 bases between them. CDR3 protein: CASSLAGQNFYNEQFF. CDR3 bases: TGTGCCAGCAGCTTGGCGGGACAGAACTTCTACAATGAGCAGTTCTTC.

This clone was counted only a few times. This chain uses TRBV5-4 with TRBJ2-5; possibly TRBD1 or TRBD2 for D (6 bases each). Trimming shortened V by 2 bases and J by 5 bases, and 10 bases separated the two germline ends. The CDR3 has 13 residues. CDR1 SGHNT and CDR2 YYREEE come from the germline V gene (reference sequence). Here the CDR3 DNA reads TGTGCCAGCAGCTTACGGGGGCGGGAGACCCAGTACTTC. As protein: CASSLRGRETQYF.

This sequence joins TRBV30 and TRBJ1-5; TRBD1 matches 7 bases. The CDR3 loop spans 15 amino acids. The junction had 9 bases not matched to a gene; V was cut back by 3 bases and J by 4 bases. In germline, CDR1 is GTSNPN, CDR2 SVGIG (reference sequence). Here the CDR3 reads CAWSPDRDQNQPQHF. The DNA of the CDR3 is TGTGCCTGGAGCCCTGACAGGGACCAAAATCAGCCCCAGCATTTT.

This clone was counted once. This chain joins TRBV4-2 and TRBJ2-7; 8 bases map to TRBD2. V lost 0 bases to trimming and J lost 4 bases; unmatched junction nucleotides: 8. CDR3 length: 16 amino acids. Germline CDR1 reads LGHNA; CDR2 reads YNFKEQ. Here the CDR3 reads CASSQDQYSGVYEQYF. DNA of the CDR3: TGTGCCAGCAGCCAAGATCAGTATAGCGGGGTGTACGAGCAGTACTTC.

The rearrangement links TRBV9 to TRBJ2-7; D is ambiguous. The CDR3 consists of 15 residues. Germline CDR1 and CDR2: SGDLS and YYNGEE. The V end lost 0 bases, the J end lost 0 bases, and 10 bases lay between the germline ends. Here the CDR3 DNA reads TGTGCCAGCAGCGTAGCCGACTCAGACTCCTACGAGCAGTACTTC. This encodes CASSVADSDSYEQYF. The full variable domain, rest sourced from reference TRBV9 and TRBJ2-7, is DSGVTQTPKHLITATGQRVTLRCSPRSGDLSVYWYQQSLDQGLQFLIQYYNGEERAKGNILERFSAQQFPDLHSELNLSSLELGDSALYFCASSVADSDSYEQYFGPGTRLTVT.